This T cell receptor (beta chain) stems from a study of blood T cell repertoires in COVID-19. The CDR3 consists of 14 residues. The germline CDR1 and CDR2 sequences are GTSNPN and SVGIG (reference sequence). The V and J ends lost 3 bases and 3 bases respectively, with 11 bases between them. Original methodology: Counts of nucleated cells, estimated from reference gene primer amplification, were obtained. This table comes from immunoSEQ multiplex PCR, and its TCRdb copy is limited to in-frame clones, with some not included. V, J and clone size are taken as reported in that table, and D and trimming were inferred from the DNA itself. The sample shows approximately 30,000 clones, roughly 90% of them seen only once.

Input material: peripheral blood. This clonotype was obtained from a middle-aged woman with active or convalescent COVID-19. The gene calls are TRBV30 and TRBJ1-4, with D possibly TRBD1 on 5 matching bases. The CDR3 coding sequence is TGTGCCTGGAGCCCAGGGCAGGCTAATGAAAAACTGTTTTTT. Translated, it gives CAWSPGQANEKLFF.